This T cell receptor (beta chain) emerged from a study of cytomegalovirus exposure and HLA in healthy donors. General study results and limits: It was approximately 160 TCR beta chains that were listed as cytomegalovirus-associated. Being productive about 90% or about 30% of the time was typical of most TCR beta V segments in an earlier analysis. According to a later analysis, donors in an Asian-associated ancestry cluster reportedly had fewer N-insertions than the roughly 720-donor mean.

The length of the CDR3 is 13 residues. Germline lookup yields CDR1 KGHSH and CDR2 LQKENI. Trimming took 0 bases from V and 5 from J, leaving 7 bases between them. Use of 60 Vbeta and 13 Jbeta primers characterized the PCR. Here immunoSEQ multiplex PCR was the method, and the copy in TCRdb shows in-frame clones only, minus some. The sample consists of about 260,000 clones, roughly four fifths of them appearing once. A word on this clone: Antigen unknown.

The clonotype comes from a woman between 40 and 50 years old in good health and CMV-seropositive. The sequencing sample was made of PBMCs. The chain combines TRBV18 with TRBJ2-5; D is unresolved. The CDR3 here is CASSPPTLETQYF. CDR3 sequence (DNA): TGTGCCAGCTCACCACCGACACTGGAGACCCAGTACTTC.